This is a list of T cell receptor beta chains from one sample in a study of cytomegalovirus exposure and HLA in healthy donors. Method: immunoSEQ multiplex PCR; TCRdb's copy keeps in-frame clones and lacks some. This table holds around 61,000 clones, 68% found once. The material sequenced was PBMCs. All receptors come from a man aged 35 to 55 in good health and CMV-seropositive. Both conserved end residues are part of each CDR3.

>TRBV7-9
CASSLRDRNTEAFF
>TRBV6-1
CASGRGDTIYF
>TRBV4-3
CASSQDSGQGGTGELFF
>TRBV7-2
CASKPSSGQETQYF
>TRBV9
CASSVAGGGTDTQYF
>TRBV9
CASSVAGSQKTQYF
>TRBV2
CASRPRSAGTTYEQYF
>TRBV27
CASRTQARSGNTIYF
>TRBV5-6
CASSRRGREKLFF
>TRBV5-1
CASSFGLERDRHNEQFF
>TRBV5-6
CASSFNWEGLSKNIQYF
>TRBV7-9
CASSLAGRTSGIYNEQFF
>TRBV10-3
CAISESVLAVNEQFF
>TRBV4-1
CASSERAAYQETQYF
>TRBV7-2
CASSPPNQASNQPQHF
>TRBV10-1
CASSDHRGINQPQHF
>TRBV5-1
CASSLQGVEAFF
>TRBV4-3
CASSQGGLEFGEQYF
>TRBV6-6
CASRPKPREGETQYF
>TRBV6-1
CASSERGRANEKLFF
>TRBV7-2
CASSFNAPSGSSTDTQYF
>TRBV21-1
CASSKRGSEQYF
>TRBV5-6
CASSFGRGLSWTQYF
>TRBV11-1
CASSQRGSPYEQYF
>TRBV6-6
CASSQPGTGLNEQFF
>TRBV19
CASSIQGGDTEAFF
>TRBV9
CASSPQGQGLGEQFF
>TRBV6-5
CASSYLGLALTSEQYF